This T cell receptor beta chain was profiled in a study of T cells in Graves' hyperthyroidism and ophthalmopathy. At the level of the study: Specimen type is peripheral blood, collected at initial diagnosis prior to any treatment.

TCR beta CDR3 regions were amplified from RNA transcripts. An initial round of RT-PCR targeting the TCR CDR3 relied on the HTBI primer set. TCRdb fed the multiplex PCR reads into MiXCR, producing one record per CDR3 protein. Of 540,000 or so distinct CDR3 sequences listed, about 15% are singletons. Exclusion of patients followed from uncontrolled infection, other autoimmune disease, pregnancy or lactation. About 10 ml fresh peripheral blood yielded the PBMCs. This clonotype was detected ten times or more. The CDR3 length is 15 residues. Losses at the gene ends were 2 bases for V and 6 bases for J; bases not matched to a gene: 4. CDR1 and CDR2 from the germline V gene are KGHSH and LQKENI.

This receptor was identified in a woman between 25 and 40 years old with Graves' hyperthyroidism. What was sequenced was blood. The chain is built from TRBV18 and TRBJ2-1; TRBD1 matches at 10 bases. This CDR3 is CASSPSGTGVNEQFF. The CDR3 nucleotides are TGTGCCAGCTCACCAAGCGGGACAGGGGTCAATGAGCAGTTCTTC.